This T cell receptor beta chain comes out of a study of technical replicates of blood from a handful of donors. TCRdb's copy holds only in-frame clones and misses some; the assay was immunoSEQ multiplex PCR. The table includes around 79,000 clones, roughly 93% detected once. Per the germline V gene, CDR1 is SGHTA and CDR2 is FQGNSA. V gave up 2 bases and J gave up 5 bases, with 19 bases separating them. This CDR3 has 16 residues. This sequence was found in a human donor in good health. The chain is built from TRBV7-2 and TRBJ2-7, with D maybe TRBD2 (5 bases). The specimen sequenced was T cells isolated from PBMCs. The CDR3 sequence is CASSLTFRRNHDEQYF. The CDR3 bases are TGTGCCAGCAGCTTAACGTTCCGGAGGAATCACGACGAGCAGTACTTC.